This is a list of T cell receptor beta chains from one sample in a study of blood T cell repertoires in COVID-19. Sequencing was performed with immunoSEQ multiplex PCR; in TCRdb, only in-frame clones are kept and a portion is missing. The data contain 180,000 or so clones, approximately 81% of them seen just once; the ten biggest clones take up about 18%. The sequenced material came from peripheral blood. Every receptor here comes from a person between 65 and 80 years old with COVID-19, enrolled during active disease. The CDR3 runs from the conserved cysteine through the conserved F or W. Each record gives: D gene, V gene, J gene, clone size, CDR3 DNA, CDR3 protein. D genes are given only for firm matches. Where a row states a size, it is once, few, many or the class of an expanded clone; other rows omit it.

>TRBD1|TRBV28|TRBJ1-6|few
TGTGCCAGCAGTTTCAGGGGGAGGTATAATTCACCCCTCCACTTT
CASSFRGRYNSPLHF
>TRBD2|TRBV6-6|TRBJ2-2|-
TGTGCCAGCAGTCCAGGACTAGCGGGAGTAGACACCGGGGAGCTGTTTTTT
CASSPGLAGVDTGELFF
>-|TRBV20-1|TRBJ2-3|-
TGCAGTGCTAGTAGCGGCGCAGATACGCAGTATTTT
CSASSGADTQYF
>TRBD2|TRBV15|TRBJ2-3|few
TGTGCCACCAGCAGAGGCCTAGCGGGGAGCACAGATACGCAGTATTTT
CATSRGLAGSTDTQYF
>-|TRBV9|TRBJ2-7|-
TGTGCCAGCAGCGCGGGGGTAGGGAGCCAAACGGGGTCCTACGAGCAGTACTTC
CASSAGVGSQTGSYEQYF
>-|TRBV28|TRBJ1-5|-
TGTGCCAGTTCGTTATTTTCGGGCAATCAGCCCCAGCATTTT
CASSLFSGNQPQHF
>TRBD1|TRBV5-1|TRBJ1-2|-
TGCGCCAGCAGCTCGACAAAGGGACAGGCGACGGACGGCTACACCTTC
CASSSTKGQATDGYTF
>-|TRBV27|TRBJ2-7|-
TGTGCCAGCAGTCAGCAGGGGCAGGGGGAGCAGTACTTC
CASSQQGQGEQYF
>TRBD2|TRBV30|TRBJ2-1|-
TGTGCCTGGAGGACTAGCGGGGGCAACAATGAGCAGTTCTTC
CAWRTSGGNNEQFF
>TRBD2|TRBV4-1|TRBJ2-3|once
TGCGCCAGCAGCCAAGTTATTAGCGGGGCTTCTATAGATACGCAGTATTTT
CASSQVISGASIDTQYF
>-|TRBV3-1/TRBV3-2|TRBJ2-7|-
TGTGCCAGCAGCCTTAGTGGGGGGTCCGAGCAGTACTTC
CASSLSGGSEQYF
>TRBD1|TRBV28|TRBJ1-5|-
TGTGCCAGCAGTTCCTACGGGTCGACAGGGACCTACAATCAGCCCCAGCATTTT
CASSSYGSTGTYNQPQHF
>-|TRBV5-6|TRBJ2-7|-
TGTGCCAGCCTGTCTCTCGAGCAGTACTTC
CASLSLEQYF
>TRBD2|TRBV3-1/TRBV3-2|TRBJ2-7|-
TGTGCCAGCAGTCTAGCGGGGCTCTCCTACGAGCAGTACTTC
CASSLAGLSYEQYF
>-|TRBV14|TRBJ1-2|-
TGTGCCAGCAGCGCCGGGAGATACTATGGCTACACCTTC
CASSAGRYYGYTF
>-|TRBV7-9|TRBJ2-2|-
TGTGCCAGCAGCTTGGCGCGGGGGGAGCTGTTTTTT
CASSLARGELFF
>TRBD1|TRBV7-9|TRBJ2-1|-
TGTGCCAGCAGCCCCAGGGGCGGGACAGGGGTCGAGGAGCAGTTCTTC
CASSPRGGTGVEEQFF
>-|TRBV5-8|TRBJ1-4|-
TGTGCCAGCAGCTTTAGGGGTGCGGCTAATGAAAAACTGTTTTTT
CASSFRGAANEKLFF
>TRBD1|TRBV5-1|TRBJ1-3|-
TGCGCCAGCAGCTTGGGGGAACAGGGGGCTCGAAACACCATATATTTT
CASSLGEQGARNTIYF
>-|TRBV7-2|TRBJ1-2|once
TGTGCCAGCAGCTTTTTCAGTAACTATGGCTACACCTTC
CASSFFSNYGYTF
>-|TRBV2|TRBJ2-2|once
TGTGCCAGCAGTGGGCAGGGTAACACCGGGGAGCTGTTTTTT
CASSGQGNTGELFF
>-|TRBV5-1|TRBJ2-3|-
TGCGCCAGCATGAGCAATTCGGTCACAGATACGCAGTATTTT
CASMSNSVTDTQYF
>-|TRBV6-2/TRBV6-3|TRBJ1-1|-
TGTGCCAGCAGTCACCGAGGGGGAGTCTCTGAAGCTTTCTTT
CASSHRGGVSEAFF
>-|TRBV28|TRBJ1-2|-
TGTGCCAGCAGACCGGGACATAAATCGACAGGCTACACCTTC
CASRPGHKSTGYTF
>-|TRBV6-1|TRBJ2-4|-
TGTGCCAGCAGTGAGGTTCCCCAGGGTTTGGACATTCAGTACTTC
CASSEVPQGLDIQYF
>TRBD2|TRBV28|TRBJ2-7|-
TGTGCCAGCAGTTTGGAGCGGGAGCTCTACGAGCAGTACTTC
CASSLERELYEQYF
>-|TRBV4-1|TRBJ1-2|-
TGCGCCAGCAGCCAAGATAAACGCACAGGCTATGGCTACACCTTC
CASSQDKRTGYGYTF
>TRBD1|TRBV7-9|TRBJ1-4|-
TGTGCCAGCAGCTTCGGGACAGTTGAAAAACTGTTTTTT
CASSFGTVEKLFF
>-|TRBV5-6|TRBJ1-3|-
TGTGCCAGCAGCTTGCAAGTAGGAGGGTGGAGAGGAAACACCATATATTTT
CASSLQVGGWRGNTIYF
>-|TRBV27|TRBJ2-2|-
TGTGCCAGCAGTTTATTTAGACAGACCAACACCGGGGAGCTGTTTTTT
CASSLFRQTNTGELFF
>TRBD2|TRBV7-7|TRBJ2-3|-
TGTGCCAGCAGCTTAGGACTAGCGGGAGCAGATACGCAGTATTTT
CASSLGLAGADTQYF
>TRBD2|TRBV10-3|TRBJ2-7|once
TGTGCCATCAGTGAGTCTTTAGCGGGGGGGTATGCGGAGCAGTACTTC
CAISESLAGGYAEQYF
>-|TRBV7-2|TRBJ1-6|once
TGTGCCAGCAGCTTACAGGGTCGGGCGACTTCACCCCTCCACTTT
CASSLQGRATSPLHF
>-|TRBV5-1|TRBJ2-1|once
TGCGCCAGCAGCTTGGCCAGGCAGGATGAGCAGTTCTTC
CASSLARQDEQFF
>TRBD1|TRBV28|TRBJ2-7|-
TGTGCCAGCAGTTCACAGGGGGCCTACGAGCAGTACTTC
CASSSQGAYEQYF
>TRBD2|TRBV6-5|TRBJ2-1|-
TGTGCCAGCAGTTATGCCGGGACTAGCGGTTACAATGAGCAGTTCTTC
CASSYAGTSGYNEQFF
>-|TRBV5-6|TRBJ2-7|-
TGTGCCAGCAGCTTACTCAGGACACCGTTTTACGAGCAGTACTTC
CASSLLRTPFYEQYF
>-|TRBV2|TRBJ1-5|-
TGTGCCAGCAGTGAAGTACAAAGCGGCAATCAGCCCCAGCATTTT
CASSEVQSGNQPQHF
>-|TRBV19|TRBJ2-1|-
TGTGCCAGTAGTATAGGACCAGGCTCCTACAATGAGCAGTTCTTC
CASSIGPGSYNEQFF
>-|TRBV5-1|TRBJ2-5|few
TGCGCCAGCAGCCATACGATACAGGGCCAAGAGACCCAGTACTTC
CASSHTIQGQETQYF
>TRBD2|TRBV6-6|TRBJ2-1|few
TGTGCCAGCAGTCTCCGGACTAGCGGGACAAATGAGCAGTTCTTC
CASSLRTSGTNEQFF
>TRBD1|TRBV5-1|TRBJ1-2|-
TGCGCCAGCAGCCCGGACAGGGTTAGCTCTGGCTACACCTTC
CASSPDRVSSGYTF
>TRBD1|TRBV19|TRBJ1-6|-
TGTGCCAGTAGTACCGGGACAGGGGGGCTACTTTGGAATTCACCCCTCCACTTT
CASSTGTGGLLWNSPLHF
>-|TRBV7-9|TRBJ2-2|-
TGTGCCAGCAGCCCTAACACCGGGGAGCTGTTTTTT
CASSPNTGELFF
>-|TRBV21-1|TRBJ2-7|-
TGTGCCAGCAGCAACGGGGATTACGAGCAGTACTTC
CASSNGDYEQYF